This T cell receptor (beta chain) was captured by sequencing in a study of shared clonotypes between healthy human individuals (dated by TCRdb to about 2020). As for the study more broadly: A couple of women and a few men aged 18 to 49 years were included in the cohort. For each donor, three plates each were used for CD4 naive and CD4 memory, two plates were used for CD8 naive, and one plate was used for CD8 memory. Blood TCR repertoires of a handful of healthy adults were deeply sequenced to estimate repertoire size and the extent of clonotype sharing between individuals. To increase sequencing depth and limit assay-specific biases, different laboratories used diverse techniques to prepare libraries and sequence TCR repertoires. Each donor's leukapheresis produced roughly between about 0.9 and 9.5 billion PBMCs. Overall results and qualifications from the work: Roughly 5.2% of naive CD4, 3.5% of naive CD8, 2.3% of memory CD4, and approximately 0.4% of memory CD8 clonotypes were shared across four donors. Larger estimated clonotype richness was generally found for naive subsets than for memory subsets. Rarefaction of sorted-subset datasets indicated incomplete sequencing despite the large sequencing depth. Because the study included a small number of donors, the genetic and exposure-history diversity represented was limited. Sampling was limited to blood, and TCR repertoires in tissue likely differ from TCR repertoires in blood. Compared with non-shared clonotypes, clonotypes shared by all four sorted-subset donors had higher generation probabilities. Based on pairwise subsampling, the degree of clonotype sharing among donors was expected to be affected by sequencing depth.

A remark on this clone: Its cognate antigen has yet to be identified. Per-base qualities were not stored, and no clone one base away is much larger.

The CDR3 has 18 amino acids, counting the end cysteine and phenylalanine. Here the CDR3 DNA is all that survives: 54 bases in frame from base 1. The germline V gene yields MNHNS for CDR1 and SASEGT for CDR2. V and J lose 0 bases and 1 base, and a span of 18 bases separates them. For the CD8 naive samples, CD45RO-negative cells were positively selected for CCR7, yielding a CD45RA+CCR7+ population from which TemRA cells were excluded. Healthy HIV-negative adults with no recently reported acute infections or vaccinations were included as donors. All donors were Caucasian adults living in Nashville, Tennessee, USA. Blood was obtained by leukapheresis, after which PBMCs were separated by Ficoll-Histopaque density gradient centrifugation and cryopreserved in liquid nitrogen vapor phase. Analytical flow cytometry was used to check the purity and quantity of every magnetically sorted T cell population. Each sorted fraction had its genomic DNA isolated and then quantified by UV absorbance on a Nanodrop 2000c.

TCR CDR3 regions were amplified from genomic DNA by multiplex PCR using the deep immunoSEQ assay. Extracted genomic DNA from each cell subset was distributed evenly across all wells of several immunoSEQ 96-well plates, and each plate was treated as a replicate. Each replicate PCR for sorted subsets received 200 ng genomic DNA, equal to tens of thousands of T cell genomes. The purified libraries were quantified using a Qubit 3.0 fluorometer, sized with a Bioanalyzer 2100, and then quantified again using the KAPA Library Quantification kit. A separate single-read 150-cycle Illumina NextSeq 550 flow cell was used to sequence each immunoSEQ 96-well plate. For the original study's pipeline: Because only junctional sequences without quality scores were contained in the immunoSEQ output, filtering matching that applied to full-length reads could not be performed. Sequences were annotated with PyIR, a Python wrapper for IgBLAST v1.9, using IMGT germline references to assign V/J genes and CDR3. Reads with weak V/J assignments (E-value above 1e-6), missing CDR3, stop codons, out-of-frame junctions, or ambiguous translated residues were removed. A V3J clonotype was defined by an identical inferred V gene, J gene, and CDR3 amino acid sequence. To compute the percentage overlap between repertoires, the number of shared unique clonotypes was divided by the size of the smaller repertoire. Repertoire richness was assessed with RTK rarefaction, the Chao1 estimator, and Recon v2.1 estimates of unobserved clonotypes. For all TCRbeta clonotypes obtained by the gDNA method from a handful of donors, generation probabilities were computed with OLGA. TCRdb re-hosts the immuneACCESS table, in-frame sequences only. Its copies lack some clones; in the studies checked, an unresolved V gene accounts for under half of them, and the cause for the rest is not known. The V and J calls and clone size were taken over from that table, and D and trimming were inferred from the DNA. Across this sample there are about 870,000 clones, with about 91% seen only once. The ten biggest clones cover under 30% of the sample.

This TCR derives from a man younger than 45 in good health. Recombination connected TRBV6-1 to TRBJ1-1, with a tentative D gene TRBD1 over 5 matching bases. The sequencing sample was made of naive CD8+ T cells sorted from blood. Sample cell subset or site, as interpreted from the label and publication: CD45RA+CCR7+. The sequenced DNA is TGTGCCAGCAGTGAAGCGTCAGAACAGGCGGAGAAGAACACTGAAGCTTTCTTT. Its amino acids are CASSEASEQAEKNTEAFF.